This passage covers 14 T cell receptor beta chains from one sample sequenced in a study of blood T cell repertoires in COVID-19. Repertoires were generated with immunoSEQ multiplex PCR, while TCRdb's copy carries only in-frame clones and drops some. The sample has fewer than 140,000 clones; 60% to 85% are singletons. The sample was peripheral blood. These receptors were obtained from a man at least 80 years old with COVID-19, enrolled during active disease.

The sample holds one count of this clone. This chain uses TRBV2 with TRBJ1-2, with a possible D match to TRBD1 (6 bases). This CDR3 has 14 amino acids. Germline lookup yields CDR1 SNHLY and CDR2 FYNNEI. The V end lost 6 bases, the J end lost 5 bases, and 16 bases lay between the germline ends. The CDR3 region has the DNA TGTGCCAGCAGCCGTGGTGAGGGGGTGTATGGCTACACCTTC. Protein sequence: CASSRGEGVYGYTF.

The CDR3 DNA sequence: TGTGCCAGTAGTATAGGGTCGGGGATAGACACTGAAGCTTTCTTT. Protein sequence: CASSIGSGIDTEAFF. The J gene is TRBJ1-1, the V gene TRBV19, with unresolved D. The CDR3 is made up of 15 amino acids. The V end lost 1 base, the J end lost 3 bases, and 12 bases lay between the germline ends. Germline-derived CDR1 and CDR2 are LNHDA and SQIVND (reference sequence).

V and J are TRBV7-8 and TRBJ1-2; D remains ambiguous. This CDR3 region has 18 residues. Germline CDR1 SGHVS, CDR2 FQNEAQ. V gave up 4 bases and J gave up 1 base, with 22 bases separating them. The CDR3 DNA is TGTGCCAGCAGCTCCGTGGTCCTCGCCAACTCCAATAACTATGGCTACACCTTC. Protein product: CASSSVVLANSNNYGYTF.

The chain joins TRBV10-3 to TRBJ2-7, with 8 bases aligning to TRBD2. Trimming cost V 3 bases and J 0 bases; bases outside gene matches: 4. The CDR3 is 15 residues long. CDR1 is ENHRY and CDR2 is SYGVKD in the germline V gene. CDR3 coding DNA: TGTGCCATCAGTGACGCGCGGGGGGCCTCCTACGAGCAGTACTTC. Translating it yields CAISDARGASYEQYF.

The gene calls are TRBV5-5 and TRBJ2-7; perhaps TRBD1 as D (6 bases). Deletions cut 0 bases from V and 3 bases from J, with 13 bases between. The CDR3 sequence is 15 residues long. Germline CDR1 SGHKS, CDR2 YYEKEE (reference sequence). Here the CDR3 reads CASSLDPGTLYEQYF. In nucleotides, the CDR3 is TGTGCCAGCAGCTTGGACCCCGGGACACTCTACGAGCAGTACTTC. Full variable domain (rest looked up from reference TRBV5-5 and TRBJ2-7): DAGVTQSPTHLIKTRGQQVTLRCSPISGHKSVSWYQQVLGQGPQFIFQYYEKEERGRGNFPDRFSARQFPNYSSELNVNALLLGDSALYLCASSLDPGTLYEQYFGPGTRLTVT.

The rearrangement joins TRBV3-1 (or the pseudogene TRBV3-2) to TRBJ2-1; 8 nucleotides line up with TRBD2. From germline, CDR1 is LGHDT and CDR2 YNNKEL (reference sequence). J lost 2 bases, V lost 4 bases, and 4 bases had no gene match. The CDR3 runs to 15 residues. CDR3 bases: TGTGCCAGCAGCCCAAGCGGGAGAGCCTACAATGAGCAGTTCTTC. It specifies CASSPSGRAYNEQFF.

In its sample, this clone was seen many times. This chain connects TRBV19 to TRBJ2-7; perhaps TRBD2 as D (5 bases). Germline V gene sequence: CDR1 LNHDA, CDR2 SQIVND (reference sequence). The CDR3 consists of 14 residues. Between the trimmed V and J ends, which lost 3 bases and 0 bases, there was a span of 9 bases. The CDR3 coding sequence is TGTGCCAGTAGTATTTATCTAGCCTCCTACGAGCAGTACTTC. Translation: CASSIYLASYEQYF. Based on the CDR3 plus reference TRBV19 and TRBJ2-7, the full variable domain is DGGITQSPKYLFRKEGQNVTLSCEQNLNHDAMYWYRQDPGQGLRLIYYSQIVNDFQKGDIAEGYSVSREKKESFPLTVTSAQKNPTAFYLCASSIYLASYEQYFGPGTRLTVT.

The genes are TRBV13 and TRBJ2-3; D may be TRBD1 (6 bases). The CDR3 contains 12 residues. Germline CDR1 and CDR2: PRHDT and FYEKMQ (reference sequence). V lost 5 bases, J lost 8 bases, and 11 bases lay in between. This chain's CDR3 is CASSPIGGTQYF. Written as DNA, the CDR3 is TGTGCCAGCAGCCCCATAGGGGGTACGCAGTATTTT.

The rearrangement links TRBV30 to TRBJ2-2; 12 bases line up with TRBD1. V was clipped by 1 base and J by 7 bases; unmatched bases: 13. This CDR3 has 18 amino acids. The germline V gene has CDR1 GTSNPN and CDR2 SVGIG (reference sequence). CDR3 sequence reads: CAWSAWDRGPVEGGELFF. The CDR3, as DNA: TGTGCCTGGAGTGCCTGGGACAGGGGGCCAGTGGAGGGCGGGGAGCTGTTTTTT.

This rearrangement joins TRBV3-1 (or the pseudogene TRBV3-2) to TRBJ2-6; TRBD1 aligns across 7 bases. The germline CDR1 and CDR2 sequences are LGHDT and YNNKEL (reference sequence). This CDR3 is built from 20 residues. Losses at the gene ends were 4 bases for V and 0 bases for J; bases not matched to a gene: 15. CDR3 loop: CASSLPPPGQPYSGANVLTF. The CDR3 region has the DNA TGTGCCAGCAGCCTCCCCCCCCCGGGACAGCCCTACTCTGGGGCCAACGTCCTGACTTTC.

The genes are TRBV7-8 and TRBJ2-5, with D unresolved. The ends were cut back, 5 bases at V and 3 bases at J, with 7 bases in the middle. The CDR3 contains 12 residues. The germline gives CDR1 SGHVS, CDR2 FQNEAQ. The DNA for the CDR3 is TGTGCCAGCAGCCCCCTAAAAGAGACCCAGTACTTC. It is translated as CASSPLKETQYF.

CDR3 nucleotide sequence: TGTGCCACCAGCAGACGCGCCGGGACAGGGGGCGGGGAGCAGTACTTC. This encodes CATSRRAGTGGGEQYF. The V and J genes are TRBV15 and TRBJ2-7; 12 bases match TRBD1. Germline CDR1 reads LNHNV; CDR2 reads YYDKDF (reference sequence). The CDR3 runs 16 residues. The J segment lost 7 bases and the V segment lost 2 bases, leaving 9 bases of the junction unmatched.

This clone was observed a few times. This rearrangement joins TRBV5-4 to TRBJ2-7; 12 bases align to TRBD2. The ends lost 1 base at V and 3 bases at J; junction bases unmatched: 2. The CDR3 spans 15 residues. Germline values: CDR1 SGHNT, CDR2 YYREEE (reference sequence). The CDR3 spells CASSLKLAGGYEQYF. In DNA, the CDR3 is TGTGCCAGCAGCTTGAAACTAGCGGGGGGCTACGAGCAGTACTTC.

The rearrangement joins TRBV28 to TRBJ1-2, with 9 bases identical to TRBD1. The CDR3 is 14 residues long. V lost 6 bases, J lost 0 bases, and 2 bases stayed unmatched. CDR1 and CDR2 from the germline V gene are MDHEN and SYDVKM. CDR3 residues: CASRTGGSNYGYTF. CDR3 DNA sequence: TGTGCCAGCAGGACAGGGGGATCTAACTATGGCTACACCTTC.